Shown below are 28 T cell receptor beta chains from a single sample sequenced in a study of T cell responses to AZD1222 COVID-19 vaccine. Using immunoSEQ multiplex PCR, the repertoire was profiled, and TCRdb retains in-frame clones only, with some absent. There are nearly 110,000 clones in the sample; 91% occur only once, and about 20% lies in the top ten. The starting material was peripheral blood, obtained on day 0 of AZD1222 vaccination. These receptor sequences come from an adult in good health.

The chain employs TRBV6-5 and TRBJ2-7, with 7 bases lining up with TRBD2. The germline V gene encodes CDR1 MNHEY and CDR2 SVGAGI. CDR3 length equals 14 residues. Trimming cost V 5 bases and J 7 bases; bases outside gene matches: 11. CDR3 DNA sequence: TGTGCCAGCAGTCTCCAGTTGGGCGGGGGAGAGCAGTACTTC. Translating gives CASSLQLGGGEQYF.

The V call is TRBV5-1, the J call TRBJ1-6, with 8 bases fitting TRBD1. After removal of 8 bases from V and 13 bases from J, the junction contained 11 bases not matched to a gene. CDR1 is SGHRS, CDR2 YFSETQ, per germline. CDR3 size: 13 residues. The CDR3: CASMDRVSSPLHF. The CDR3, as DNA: TGCGCCAGTATGGACAGGGTGAGTTCGCCCCTCCACTTT. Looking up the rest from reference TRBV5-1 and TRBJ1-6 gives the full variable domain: KAGVTQTPRYLIKTRGQQVTLSCSPISGHRSVSWYQQTPGQGLQFLFEYFSETQRNKGNFPGRFSGRQFSNSRSEMNVSTLELGDSALYLCASMDRVSSPLHFGNGTRLTVT.

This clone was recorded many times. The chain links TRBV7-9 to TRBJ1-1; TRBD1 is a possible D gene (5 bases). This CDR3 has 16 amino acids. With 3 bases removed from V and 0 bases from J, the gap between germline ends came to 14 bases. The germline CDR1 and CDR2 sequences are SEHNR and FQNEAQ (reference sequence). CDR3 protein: CASSFVKGTMNTEAFF. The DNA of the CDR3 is TGTGCCAGCAGCTTCGTAAAGGGGACCATGAACACTGAAGCTTTCTTT.

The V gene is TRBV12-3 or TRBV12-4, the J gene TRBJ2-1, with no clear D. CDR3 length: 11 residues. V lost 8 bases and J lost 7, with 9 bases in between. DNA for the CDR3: TGTGCCAGCCATAGTGGGAATGAGCAGTTCTTC. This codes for CASHSGNEQFF.

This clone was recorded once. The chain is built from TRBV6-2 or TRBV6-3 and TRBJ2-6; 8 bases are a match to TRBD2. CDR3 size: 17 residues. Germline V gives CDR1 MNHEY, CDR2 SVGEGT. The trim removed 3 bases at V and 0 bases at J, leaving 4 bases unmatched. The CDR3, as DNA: TGTGCCAGCAGTTATTCGGGGGGGATCTCTGGGGCCAACGTCCTGACTTTC. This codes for CASSYSGGISGANVLTF.

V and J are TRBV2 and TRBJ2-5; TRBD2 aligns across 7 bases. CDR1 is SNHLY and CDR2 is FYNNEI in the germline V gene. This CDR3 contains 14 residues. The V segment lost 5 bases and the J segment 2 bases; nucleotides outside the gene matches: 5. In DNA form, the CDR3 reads TGTGCCAGCAGTCGCGCCGGGGGGCAAGAGACCCAGTACTTC. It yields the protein CASSRAGGQETQYF.

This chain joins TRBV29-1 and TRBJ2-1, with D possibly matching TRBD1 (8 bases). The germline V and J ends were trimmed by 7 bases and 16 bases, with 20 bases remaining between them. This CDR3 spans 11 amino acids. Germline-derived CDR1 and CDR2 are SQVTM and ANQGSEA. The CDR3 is CSEIRAGQVFF. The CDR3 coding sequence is TGCAGCGAAATACGAGCGGGACAGGTATTCTTC.

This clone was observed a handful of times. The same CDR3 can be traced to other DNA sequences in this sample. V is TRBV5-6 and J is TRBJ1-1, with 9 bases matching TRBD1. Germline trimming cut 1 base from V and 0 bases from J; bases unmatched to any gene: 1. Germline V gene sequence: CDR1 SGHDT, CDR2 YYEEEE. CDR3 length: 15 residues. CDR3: CASSLRDRVNTEAFF. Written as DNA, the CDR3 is TGTGCCAGCAGCTTGAGGGACAGGGTGAACACTGAAGCTTTCTTT.

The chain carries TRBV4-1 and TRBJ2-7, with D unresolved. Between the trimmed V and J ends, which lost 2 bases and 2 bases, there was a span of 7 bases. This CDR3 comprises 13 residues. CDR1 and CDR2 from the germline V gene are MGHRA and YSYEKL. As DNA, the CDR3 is TGCGCCAGCAGCCAAAGTTCCACCTACGAGCAGTACTTC. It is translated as CASSQSSTYEQYF.

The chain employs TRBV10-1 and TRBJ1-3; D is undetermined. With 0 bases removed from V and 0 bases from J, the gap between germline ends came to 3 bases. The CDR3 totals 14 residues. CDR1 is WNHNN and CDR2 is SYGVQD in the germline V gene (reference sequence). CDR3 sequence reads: CASSESFSGNTIYF. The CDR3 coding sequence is TGCGCCAGCAGTGAGTCTTTCTCTGGAAACACCATATATTTT.

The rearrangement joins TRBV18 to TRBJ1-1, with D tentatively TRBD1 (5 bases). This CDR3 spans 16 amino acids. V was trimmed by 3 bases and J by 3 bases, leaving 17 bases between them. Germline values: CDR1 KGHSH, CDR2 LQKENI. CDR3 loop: CASSPREGPGDTEAFF. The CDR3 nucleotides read TGTGCCAGCTCACCTAGGGAGGGGCCTGGTGACACTGAAGCTTTCTTT.

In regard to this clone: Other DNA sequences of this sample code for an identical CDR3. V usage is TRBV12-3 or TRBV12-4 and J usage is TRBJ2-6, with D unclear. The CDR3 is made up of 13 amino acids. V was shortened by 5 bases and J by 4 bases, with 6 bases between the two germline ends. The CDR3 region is CASSETGANVLTF. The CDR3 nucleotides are TGTGCCAGCAGTGAAACAGGGGCCAACGTCCTGACTTTC.

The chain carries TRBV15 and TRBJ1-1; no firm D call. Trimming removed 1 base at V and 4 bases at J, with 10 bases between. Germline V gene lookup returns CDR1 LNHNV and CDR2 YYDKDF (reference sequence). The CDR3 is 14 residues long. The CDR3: CATSRARYGTEAFF. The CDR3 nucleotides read TGTGCCACCAGCAGAGCTCGTTACGGCACTGAAGCTTTCTTT.

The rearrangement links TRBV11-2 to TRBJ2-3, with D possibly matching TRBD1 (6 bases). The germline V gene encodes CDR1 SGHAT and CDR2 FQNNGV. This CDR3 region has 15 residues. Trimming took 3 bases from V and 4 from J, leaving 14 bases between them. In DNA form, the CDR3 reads TGTGCCAGCAGCTTGAAATTAGGGGGTCCAGATACGCAGTATTTT. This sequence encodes CASSLKLGGPDTQYF.

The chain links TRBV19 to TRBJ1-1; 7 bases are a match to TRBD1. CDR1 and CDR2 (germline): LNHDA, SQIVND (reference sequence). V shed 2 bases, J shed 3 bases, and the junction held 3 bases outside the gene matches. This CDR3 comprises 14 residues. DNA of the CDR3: TGTGCCAGTAGTATACAGGGGGTTCACACTGAAGCTTTCTTT. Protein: CASSIQGVHTEAFF. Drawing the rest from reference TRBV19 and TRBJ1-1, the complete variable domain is DGGITQSPKYLFRKEGQNVTLSCEQNLNHDAMYWYRQDPGQGLRLIYYSQIVNDFQKGDIAEGYSVSREKKESFPLTVTSAQKNPTAFYLCASSIQGVHTEAFFGQGTRLTVV.

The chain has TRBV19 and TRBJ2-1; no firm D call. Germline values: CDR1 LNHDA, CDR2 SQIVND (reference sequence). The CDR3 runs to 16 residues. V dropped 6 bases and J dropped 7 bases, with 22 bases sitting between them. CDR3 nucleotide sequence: TGTGCCAGTAGCATCCTGGTCGCGTTCGGTTTGAATGAGCAGTTCTTC. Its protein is CASSILVAFGLNEQFF.

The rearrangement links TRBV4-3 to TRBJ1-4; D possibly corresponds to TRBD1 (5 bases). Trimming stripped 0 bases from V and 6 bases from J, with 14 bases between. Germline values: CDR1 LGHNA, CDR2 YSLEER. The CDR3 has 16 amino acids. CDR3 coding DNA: TGCGCCAGCAGCCAAGATTGGGGGAACGTCTATGAAAAACTGTTTTTT. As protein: CASSQDWGNVYEKLFF.

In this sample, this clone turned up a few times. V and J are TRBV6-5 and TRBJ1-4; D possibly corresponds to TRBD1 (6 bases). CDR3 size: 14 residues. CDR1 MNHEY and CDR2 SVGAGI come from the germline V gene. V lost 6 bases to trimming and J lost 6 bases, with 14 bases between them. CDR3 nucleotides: TGTGCCAGCAGACCCGGACAGCCGGATGAAAAACTGTTTTTT. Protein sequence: CASRPGQPDEKLFF.

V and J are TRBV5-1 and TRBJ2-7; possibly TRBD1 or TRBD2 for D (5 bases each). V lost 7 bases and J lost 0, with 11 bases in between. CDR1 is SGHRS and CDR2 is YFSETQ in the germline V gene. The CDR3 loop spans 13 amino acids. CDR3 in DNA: TGCGCCAGCGGACTGGACAACTCCTACGAGCAGTACTTC. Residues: CASGLDNSYEQYF. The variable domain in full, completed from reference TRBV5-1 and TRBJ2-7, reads KAGVTQTPRYLIKTRGQQVTLSCSPISGHRSVSWYQQTPGQGLQFLFEYFSETQRNKGNFPGRFSGRQFSNSRSEMNVSTLELGDSALYLCASGLDNSYEQYFGPGTRLTVT.

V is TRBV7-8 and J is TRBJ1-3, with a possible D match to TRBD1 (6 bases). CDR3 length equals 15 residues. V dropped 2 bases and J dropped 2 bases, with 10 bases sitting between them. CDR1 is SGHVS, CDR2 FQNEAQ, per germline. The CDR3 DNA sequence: TGTGCCAGCAGCTTAAGGTCAGGGGCTGGAAACACCATATATTTT. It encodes CASSLRSGAGNTIYF.

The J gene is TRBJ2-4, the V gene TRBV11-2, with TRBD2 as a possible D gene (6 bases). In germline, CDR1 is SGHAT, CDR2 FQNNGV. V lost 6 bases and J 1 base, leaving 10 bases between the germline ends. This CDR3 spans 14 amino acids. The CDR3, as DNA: TGTGCCAGCAGTCTTGGGGGGGCCAAAAACATTCAGTACTTC. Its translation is CASSLGGAKNIQYF.

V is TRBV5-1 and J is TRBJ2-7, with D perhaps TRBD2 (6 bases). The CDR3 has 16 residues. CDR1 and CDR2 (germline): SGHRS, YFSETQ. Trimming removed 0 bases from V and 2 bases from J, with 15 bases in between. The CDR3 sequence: CASSLAPSAGTYEQYF. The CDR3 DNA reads TGCGCCAGCAGCTTGGCTCCCTCTGCGGGGACCTACGAGCAGTACTTC.

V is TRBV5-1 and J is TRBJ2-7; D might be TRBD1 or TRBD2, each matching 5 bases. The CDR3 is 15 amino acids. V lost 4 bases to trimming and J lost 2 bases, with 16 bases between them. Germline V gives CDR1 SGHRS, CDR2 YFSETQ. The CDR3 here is CASSRAFGATYEQYF. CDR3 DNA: TGCGCCAGCAGCAGGGCTTTCGGGGCGACCTACGAGCAGTACTTC.

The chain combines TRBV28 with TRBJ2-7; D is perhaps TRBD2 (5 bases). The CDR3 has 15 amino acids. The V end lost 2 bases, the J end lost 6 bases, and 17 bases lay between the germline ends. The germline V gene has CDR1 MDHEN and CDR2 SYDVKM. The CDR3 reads CASSLGITSPGEQYF. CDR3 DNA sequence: TGTGCCAGCAGTTTAGGGATCACTAGTCCTGGCGAGCAGTACTTC.

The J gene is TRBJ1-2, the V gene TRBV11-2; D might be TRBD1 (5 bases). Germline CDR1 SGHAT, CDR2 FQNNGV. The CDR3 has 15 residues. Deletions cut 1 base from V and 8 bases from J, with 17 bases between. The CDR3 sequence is CASSLGSGWKGGYTF. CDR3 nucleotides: TGTGCCAGCAGCTTAGGATCAGGGTGGAAGGGAGGCTACACCTTC.

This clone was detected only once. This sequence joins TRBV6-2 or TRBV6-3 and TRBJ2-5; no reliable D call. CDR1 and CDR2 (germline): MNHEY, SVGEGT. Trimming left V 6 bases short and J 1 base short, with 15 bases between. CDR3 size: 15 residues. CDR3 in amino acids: CASSENISPQETQYF. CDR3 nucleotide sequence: TGTGCCAGCAGCGAGAACATCAGCCCCCAAGAGACCCAGTACTTC.

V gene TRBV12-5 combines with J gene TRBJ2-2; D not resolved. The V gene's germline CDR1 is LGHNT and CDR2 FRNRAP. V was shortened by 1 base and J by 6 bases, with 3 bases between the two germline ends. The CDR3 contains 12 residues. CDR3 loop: CASGLEPGELFF. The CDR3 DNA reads TGTGCTAGTGGTTTGGAGCCCGGGGAGCTGTTTTTT. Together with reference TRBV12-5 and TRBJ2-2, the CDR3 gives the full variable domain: DARVTQTPRHKVTEMGQEVTMRCQPILGHNTVFWYRQTMMQGLELLAYFRNRAPLDDSGMPKDRFSAEMPDATLATLKIQPSEPRDSAVYFCASGLEPGELFFGEGSRLTVL.

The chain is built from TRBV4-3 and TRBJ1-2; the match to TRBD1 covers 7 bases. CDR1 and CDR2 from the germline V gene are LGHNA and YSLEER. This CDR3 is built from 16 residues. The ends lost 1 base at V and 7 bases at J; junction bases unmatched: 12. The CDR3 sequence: CASSQAKDRDGSGYTF. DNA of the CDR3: TGCGCCAGCAGCCAAGCTAAAGACAGGGATGGTAGTGGCTACACCTTC.